Following are 21 T cell receptor beta chains from one sample sequenced in a study of siplizumab effects on memory and regulatory T cells. Data came from immunoSEQ multiplex PCR; TCRdb stores just in-frame clones and leaves some out. The repertoire holds some 100,000 clones, with around 95% as singletons. Sample: naive CD4+ T cells sorted from blood. The origin of the receptors is a human donor in good health.

This rearrangement joins TRBV7-2 to TRBJ2-5; TRBD2 matches at 9 bases. The V segment lost 3 bases and the J segment 0 bases; nucleotides outside the gene matches: 11. Germline CDR1 SGHTA, CDR2 FQGNSA. CDR3 length: 18 amino acids. The DNA of the CDR3 is TGTGCCAGCAGCTTCGGTGTGGCGGGGGGGATGTACCAAGAGACCCAGTACTTC. Amino acid sequence: CASSFGVAGGMYQETQYF.

This sequence joins TRBV4-2 and TRBJ2-1, with 14 bases identical to TRBD2. The trim removed 0 bases at V and 7 bases at J, leaving 11 bases unmatched. The germline V gene encodes CDR1 LGHNA and CDR2 YNFKEQ. The CDR3 has 19 residues. The CDR3 loop is CASSQETSGGVKRKNEQFF. CDR3 coding DNA: TGTGCCAGCAGCCAAGAGACTAGCGGGGGGGTAAAAAGGAAAAATGAGCAGTTCTTC.

The V and J genes are TRBV5-1 and TRBJ2-5, with 9 bases that match TRBD2. The V gene's germline CDR1 is SGHRS and CDR2 YFSETQ. V dropped 4 bases and J dropped 3; count of bases not matched to a gene: 10. The CDR3 totals 16 residues. CDR3 sequence (DNA): TGCGCCAGCAGCCTCGAAGGGCTAGCGGGGAAAGAGACCCAGTACTTC. It specifies CASSLEGLAGKETQYF.

This chain uses TRBV11-2 with TRBJ2-2, with D uncertain. CDR1 is SGHAT, CDR2 FQNNGV, per germline. The CDR3 has 13 residues. Trimming removed 5 bases at V and 6 bases at J, with 10 bases between. CDR3: CASSVVRAGELFF. The CDR3 DNA reads TGTGCCAGCAGCGTCGTTAGGGCCGGGGAGCTGTTTTTT.

This chain joins TRBV28 and TRBJ2-7; 12 nucleotides match TRBD2. CDR3 length: 16 amino acids. V was clipped by 6 bases and J by 0 bases; unmatched bases: 6. Germline V lookup: CDR1 MDHEN, CDR2 SYDVKM. The DNA for the CDR3 is TGTGCCAGCAGGATGACTAGCGGGGGCTACTCCTACGAGCAGTACTTC. It is translated as CASRMTSGGYSYEQYF.

The genes are TRBV19 and TRBJ1-4; D call uncertain. The CDR3 is made up of 12 amino acids. V dropped 4 bases and J dropped 5 bases, with 5 bases sitting between them. Germline-derived CDR1 and CDR2 are LNHDA and SQIVND (reference sequence). As DNA, the CDR3 is TGTGCCAGTAGTAAAGGGAATGAAAAACTGTTTTTT. This encodes CASSKGNEKLFF. Drawing the rest from reference TRBV19 and TRBJ1-4, the complete variable domain is DGGITQSPKYLFRKEGQNVTLSCEQNLNHDAMYWYRQDPGQGLRLIYYSQIVNDFQKGDIAEGYSVSREKKESFPLTVTSAQKNPTAFYLCASSKGNEKLFFGSGTQLSVL.

A remark on this clone: This sample also contains other DNA sequences that code for the same CDR3. CDR3 nucleotide sequence: TGTGCCAGCAGTTCGAGGACAGGGTATGGCTACACCTTC. It yields the protein CASSSRTGYGYTF. The V and J genes are TRBV6-5 and TRBJ1-2, with 8 bases identical to TRBD1. Trimming took 4 bases from V and 5 from J; bases not matched to a gene: 3. The CDR3 loop spans 13 amino acids. The germline V gene encodes CDR1 MNHEY and CDR2 SVGAGI.

The chain combines TRBV5-1 with TRBJ2-7, with 7 bases identical to TRBD2. Per the germline V gene, CDR1 is SGHRS and CDR2 is YFSETQ. V was clipped by 4 bases and J by 3 bases; unmatched bases: 7. The CDR3 length is 14 residues. CDR3 nucleotides: TGCGCCAGCAGCCCAGGACTAGGGGTCTACGAGCAGTACTTC. The encoded protein is CASSPGLGVYEQYF.

V usage is TRBV7-9 and J usage is TRBJ2-5, with D hard to call. The germline V gene has CDR1 SEHNR and CDR2 FQNEAQ (reference sequence). The V end was cut by 6 bases, the J end by 1 base, with 12 bases between. The CDR3 length is 14 residues. The CDR3 DNA reads as TGTGCCAGCAGTCCCCCGGCCATCCAAGAGACCCAGTACTTC. Protein: CASSPPAIQETQYF.

In DNA form, the CDR3 reads TGTGCCAGCAGCCGGTCGGGCTGGAAGGAGACCCAGTACTTC. Its protein is CASSRSGWKETQYF. The chain joins TRBV6-5 to TRBJ2-5, with D hard to call. CDR1 is MNHEY and CDR2 is SVGAGI in the germline V gene. The CDR3 has 14 amino acids. V shed 6 bases and J shed 5 bases, with 16 bases lying between them.

This chain uses TRBV10-3 with TRBJ1-5; perhaps TRBD1 as D (6 bases). The CDR3 sequence is 15 residues long. The V and J ends lost 5 bases and 1 base respectively, with 12 bases between them. Germline loops: CDR1 ENHRY, CDR2 SYGVKD. The CDR3 is CAISSGVMSNQPQHF. CDR3 nucleotides: TGTGCCATCAGTTCAGGGGTTATGAGCAATCAGCCCCAGCATTTT.

The chain combines TRBV7-2 with TRBJ2-1; D tentatively reads TRBD1 or TRBD2 (5 bases each). The CDR3 has 14 residues. Looked up from germline, CDR1 is SGHTA and CDR2 is FQGNSA. The germline V and J ends were trimmed by 5 bases and 8 bases, with 16 bases remaining between them. In nucleotides, the CDR3 is TGTGCCAGCAGCATCGGGACCCCCGGGTATGAGCAGTTCTTC. It codes for CASSIGTPGYEQFF.

The V gene is TRBV5-5, the J gene TRBJ2-3, with TRBD1 matching over 10 bases. Germline CDR1 and CDR2: SGHKS and YYEKEE (reference sequence). V gave up 0 bases and J gave up 5 bases; unmatched junction bases: 6. This CDR3 is built from 16 residues. CDR3 protein: CASSLGTGGRKDTQYF. Written as DNA, the CDR3 is TGTGCCAGCAGCTTGGGGACAGGGGGGCGCAAAGATACGCAGTATTTT.

The J gene is TRBJ2-7, the V gene TRBV7-8, with 10 bases aligning to TRBD2. CDR3 size: 17 residues. Germline loops: CDR1 SGHVS, CDR2 FQNEAQ. Trimming cost V 4 bases and J 0 bases; bases outside gene matches: 9. The CDR3 sequence: CASSSRGAGGVSYEQYF. In DNA form, the CDR3 reads TGTGCCAGCAGCTCCCGGGGAGCGGGGGGGGTCTCCTACGAGCAGTACTTC.

CDR3 in DNA: TGCGCCAGCAGTCAAGGAGATACGCAGTATTTT. The encoded protein is CASSQGDTQYF. The J gene is TRBJ2-3, the V gene TRBV23-1; the D is unclear. TRBV23-1 is recorded as an ORF, its role being uncertain. This CDR3 comprises 11 residues. Trimming removed 2 bases from V and 5 bases from J, with 2 bases in between.

The chain links TRBV11-2 to TRBJ2-7; D remains unclear. Trimming took 4 bases from V and 4 from J, leaving 8 bases between them. Germline V gives CDR1 SGHAT, CDR2 FQNNGV. The CDR3 has 12 amino acids. This CDR3 reads CASSSTYYEQYF. The CDR3 nucleotides are TGTGCCAGCAGCTCGACTTATTACGAGCAGTACTTC.

V gene TRBV5-1 combines with J gene TRBJ2-3; TRBD1 is a possible D gene (5 bases). This CDR3 has 14 amino acids. Trimming shortened V by 1 base and J by 1 base, and 7 bases separated the two germline ends. CDR1 is SGHRS, CDR2 YFSETQ, per germline. CDR3 amino acids: CASSLFRGTDTQYF. CDR3 sequence (DNA): TGCGCCAGCAGCTTGTTCAGGGGCACAGATACGCAGTATTTT.

The V and J genes are TRBV7-8 and TRBJ2-7, with D maybe TRBD2 (6 bases). CDR3 length equals 14 residues. Germline CDR1 and CDR2: SGHVS and FQNEAQ. The germline V and J ends were trimmed by 0 bases and 2 bases, with 8 bases remaining between them. The DNA for the CDR3 is TGTGCCAGCAGCTTAGCGGGACTTACCTACGAGCAGTACTTC. Its translation: CASSLAGLTYEQYF.

This chain links TRBV12-5 with TRBJ1-1; 12 nucleotides agree with TRBD1. The CDR3 consists of 17 residues. After removal of 7 bases from V and 6 bases from J, the junction contained 15 bases not matched to a gene. Germline lookup yields CDR1 LGHNT and CDR2 FRNRAP. This CDR3 is CASDPRGTGGPGAEAFF. The CDR3 DNA sequence: TGTGCTAGTGACCCGCGGGGGACAGGGGGCCCCGGGGCTGAAGCTTTCTTT.

The chain couples TRBV5-4 to TRBJ2-2, with D perhaps matching TRBD1 or TRBD2 (7 bases each). In germline, CDR1 is SGHNT, CDR2 YYREEE (reference sequence). There are 15 residues in the CDR3. Trimming cost V 5 bases and J 5 bases, with 16 bases left between them. Here the CDR3 reads CASSKAGGLTGELFF. In DNA form, the CDR3 reads TGTGCCAGCAGTAAGGCAGGGGGACTAACCGGGGAGCTGTTTTTT.

The chain links TRBV5-6 to TRBJ1-2; no definite D call. Per germline, CDR1 SGHDT and CDR2 YYEEEE. This CDR3 contains 14 residues. The ends were cut back, 10 bases at V and 4 bases at J, with 20 bases in the middle. The CDR3 here is CAAPSEDFSYGYTF. As DNA, the CDR3 is TGTGCCGCCCCATCAGAGGACTTTAGCTATGGCTACACCTTC.